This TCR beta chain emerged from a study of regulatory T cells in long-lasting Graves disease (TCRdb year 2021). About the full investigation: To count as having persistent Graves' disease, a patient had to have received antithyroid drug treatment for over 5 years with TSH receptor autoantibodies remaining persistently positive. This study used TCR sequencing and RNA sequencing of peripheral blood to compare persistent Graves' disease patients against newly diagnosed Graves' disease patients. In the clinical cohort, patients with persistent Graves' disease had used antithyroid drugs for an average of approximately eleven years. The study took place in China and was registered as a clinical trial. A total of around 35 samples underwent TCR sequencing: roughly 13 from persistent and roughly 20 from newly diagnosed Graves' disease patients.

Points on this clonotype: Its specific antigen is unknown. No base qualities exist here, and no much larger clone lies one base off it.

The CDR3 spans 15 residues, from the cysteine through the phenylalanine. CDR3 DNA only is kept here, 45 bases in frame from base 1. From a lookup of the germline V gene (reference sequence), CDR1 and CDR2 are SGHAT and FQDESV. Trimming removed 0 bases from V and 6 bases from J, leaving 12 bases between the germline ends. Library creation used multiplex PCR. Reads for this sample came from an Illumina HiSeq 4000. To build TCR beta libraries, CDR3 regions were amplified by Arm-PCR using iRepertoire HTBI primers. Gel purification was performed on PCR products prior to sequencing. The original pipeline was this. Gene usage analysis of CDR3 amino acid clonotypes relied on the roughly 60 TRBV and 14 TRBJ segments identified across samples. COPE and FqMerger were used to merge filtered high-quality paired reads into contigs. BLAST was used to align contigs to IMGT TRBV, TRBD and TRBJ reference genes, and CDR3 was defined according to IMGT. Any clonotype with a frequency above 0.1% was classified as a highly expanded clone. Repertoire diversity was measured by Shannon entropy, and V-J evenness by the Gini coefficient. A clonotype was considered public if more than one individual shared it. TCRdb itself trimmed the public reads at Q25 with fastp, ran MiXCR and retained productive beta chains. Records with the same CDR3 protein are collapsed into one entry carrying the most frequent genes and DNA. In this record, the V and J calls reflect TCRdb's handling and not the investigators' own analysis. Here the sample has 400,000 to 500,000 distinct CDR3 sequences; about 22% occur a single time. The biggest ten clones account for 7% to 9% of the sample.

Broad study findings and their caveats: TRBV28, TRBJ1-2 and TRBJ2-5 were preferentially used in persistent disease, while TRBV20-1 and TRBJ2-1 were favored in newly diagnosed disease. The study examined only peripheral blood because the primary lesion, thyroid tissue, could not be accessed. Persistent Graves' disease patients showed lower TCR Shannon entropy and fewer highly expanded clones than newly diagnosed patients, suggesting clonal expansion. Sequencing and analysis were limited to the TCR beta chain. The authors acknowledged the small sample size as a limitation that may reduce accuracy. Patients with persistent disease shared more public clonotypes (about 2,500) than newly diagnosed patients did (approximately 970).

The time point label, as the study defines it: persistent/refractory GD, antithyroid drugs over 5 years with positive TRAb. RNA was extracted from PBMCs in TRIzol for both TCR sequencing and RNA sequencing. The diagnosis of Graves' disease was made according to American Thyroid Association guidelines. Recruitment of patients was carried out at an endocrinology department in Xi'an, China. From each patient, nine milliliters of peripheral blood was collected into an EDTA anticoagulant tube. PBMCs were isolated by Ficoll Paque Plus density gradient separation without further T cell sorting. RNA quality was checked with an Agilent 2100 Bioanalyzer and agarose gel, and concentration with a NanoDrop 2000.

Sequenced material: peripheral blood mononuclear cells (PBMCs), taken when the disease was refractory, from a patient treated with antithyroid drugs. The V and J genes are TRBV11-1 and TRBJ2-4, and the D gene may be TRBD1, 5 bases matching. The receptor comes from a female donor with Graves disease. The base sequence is TGTGCCAGCAGCTTAGCAGACAGATACCCAAACATTCAGTACTTC. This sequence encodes CASSLADRYPNIQYF.